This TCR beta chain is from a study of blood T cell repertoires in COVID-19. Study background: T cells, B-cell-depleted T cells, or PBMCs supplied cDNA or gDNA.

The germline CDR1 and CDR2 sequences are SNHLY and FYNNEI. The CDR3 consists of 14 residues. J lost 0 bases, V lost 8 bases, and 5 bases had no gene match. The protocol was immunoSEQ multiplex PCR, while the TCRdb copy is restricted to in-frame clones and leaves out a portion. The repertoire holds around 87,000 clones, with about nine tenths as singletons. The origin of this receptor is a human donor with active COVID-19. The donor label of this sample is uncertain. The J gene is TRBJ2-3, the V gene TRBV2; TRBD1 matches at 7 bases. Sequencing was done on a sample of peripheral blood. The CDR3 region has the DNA TGTGCCAGCGCAGGGGGAGCGAGCACAGATACGCAGTATTTT. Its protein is CASAGGASTDTQYF.